This T cell receptor beta chain was sequenced in a study of cytomegalovirus exposure and HLA in healthy donors. Findings of the study overall: Cytomegalovirus association was listed for 170 or so TCR beta chains. Some public TCRs appeared in many individuals, while most sequences were rare.

Of note for this clone: Its antigen is not identified.

Trimming cost V 3 bases and J 3 bases; bases outside gene matches: 5. The CDR3 consists of 15 residues. Per germline, CDR1 MNHEY and CDR2 SMNVEV (reference sequence). Sequenced by immunoSEQ multiplex PCR; TCRdb stores in-frame clones only, minus some. Here the sample spans about 130,000 clones, 70% to 85% being singletons. The sample taken for sequencing was PBMCs. The clonotype originates from a man in his thirties or forties in good health and CMV-seropositive. V usage is TRBV27 and J usage is TRBJ2-1, with 7 positions matching TRBD1. The CDR3 spells CASSFRGLLYNEQFF. The DNA of the CDR3 is TGTGCCAGCAGTTTTAGGGGGCTTCTCTACAATGAGCAGTTCTTC.